These 21 T cell receptor beta chains originate from one sample sequenced in a study of blood T cell repertoires in COVID-19. Repertoires were generated with immunoSEQ multiplex PCR, while TCRdb's copy carries only in-frame clones and drops some. The data show around 300,000 clones, 80% to 90% seen once. The sample comprised PBMCs or T cells enriched from blood (not recorded which). These receptors all come from a woman aged 18-29 years who had recovered from COVID-19.

This rearrangement joins TRBV5-1 to TRBJ1-1; D not resolved. Trimming shortened V by 0 bases and J by 7 bases, and 7 bases separated the two germline ends. The germline V gene encodes CDR1 SGHRS and CDR2 YFSETQ. This CDR3 region has 12 residues. CDR3 in amino acids: CASSLGRDEAFF. The DNA for the CDR3 is TGCGCCAGCAGCTTGGGGAGAGATGAAGCTTTCTTT.

This clone was seen once. This sequence joins TRBV6-5 and TRBJ1-4, with unresolved D. The CDR3 spans 13 residues. Germline loops: CDR1 MNHEY, CDR2 SVGAGI. Trimming took off 7 bases at V and 5 bases at J, with 11 bases between the two ends. The CDR3 bases are TGTGCCAGCACCTCCGAACTAAATGAAAAACTGTTTTTT. This codes for CASTSELNEKLFF.

This chain joins TRBV29-1 and TRBJ1-2; D gene unclear. Germline assignment: CDR1 SQVTM and CDR2 ANQGSEA. V shed 7 bases and J shed 2 bases, with 8 bases lying between them. The CDR3 consists of 11 residues. CDR3 bases: TGCAGCGACGAGGTAAACTATGGCTACACCTTC. Translated: CSDEVNYGYTF.

The chain carries TRBV19 and TRBJ1-5, with D uncertain. The ends were cut back, 10 bases at V and 3 bases at J, with 25 bases in the middle. Germline V gene data show CDR1 as LNHDA and CDR2 as SQIVND (reference sequence). This CDR3 comprises 17 residues. For the CDR3, the DNA is TGTGCCAAAGCGGTTCCCCTCCTCTTGACCATCAATCAGCCCCAGCATTTT. Protein: CAKAVPLLLTINQPQHF. Using reference TRBV19 and TRBJ1-5 for the parts outside the CDR3, the full variable domain is DGGITQSPKYLFRKEGQNVTLSCEQNLNHDAMYWYRQDPGQGLRLIYYSQIVNDFQKGDIAEGYSVSREKKESFPLTVTSAQKNPTAFYLCAKAVPLLLTINQPQHFGDGTRLSIL.

The chain employs TRBV27 and TRBJ1-6, with a tentative D call TRBD1 (5 bases). This CDR3 has 12 amino acids. From germline, CDR1 is MNHEY and CDR2 SMNVEV (reference sequence). Trimming took 9 bases from V and 10 from J, leaving 13 bases between them. This CDR3 is CASRQGGSPLHF. The DNA for the CDR3 is TGTGCCAGTCGGCAGGGAGGATCACCCCTCCACTTT.

The chain is built from TRBV7-9 and TRBJ1-2, with D maybe TRBD1 (6 bases). Between the trimmed V and J ends, which lost 7 bases and 4 bases, there was a span of 19 bases. Germline CDR1 reads SEHNR; CDR2 reads FQNEAQ (reference sequence). The CDR3 runs to 15 residues. CDR3 in DNA: TGTGCCAGCACCAATACAGGGATTCGAGCCTATGGCTACACCTTC. Its translation is CASTNTGIRAYGYTF.

This chain joins TRBV29-1 and TRBJ1-4; possible D gene TRBD1, 6 bases. V lost 6 bases, J lost 5 bases, and 16 bases lay in between. This CDR3 has 14 residues. The germline V gene encodes CDR1 SQVTM and CDR2 ANQGSEA. CDR3 protein: CSVYLQGGNEKLFF. CDR3 DNA: TGCAGCGTCTATCTACAGGGTGGGAATGAAAAACTGTTTTTT.

V and J are TRBV5-1 and TRBJ2-5, with 8 bases identical to TRBD2. Per germline, CDR1 SGHRS and CDR2 YFSETQ. The CDR3 length is 16 residues. The V segment lost 0 bases and the J segment 1 base; nucleotides outside the gene matches: 5. The CDR3 region is CASSLGLAGPQETQYF. The CDR3 region has the DNA TGCGCCAGCAGCTTGGGGTTAGCGGGGCCCCAAGAGACCCAGTACTTC.

J is TRBJ2-1 and V is TRBV20-1; D call uncertain. The CDR3 sequence is 11 residues long. Per germline, CDR1 DFQATT and CDR2 SNEGSKA (reference sequence). Deletions cut 6 bases from V and 3 bases from J, with 6 bases between. CDR3 nucleotide sequence: TGCAGTGCACCAGACTACAATGAGCAGTTCTTC. Its protein product is CSAPDYNEQFF.

This rearrangement joins TRBV5-1 to TRBJ2-2; 7 bases are shared with TRBD2. Germline assignment: CDR1 SGHRS and CDR2 YFSETQ. The CDR3 consists of 15 residues. V was pared by 6 bases and J by 4 bases, with 9 bases of the junction left unmatched. CDR3 residues: CASKYEPGGTGELFF. The CDR3 coding sequence is TGCGCCAGCAAGTATGAACCGGGGGGCACCGGGGAGCTGTTTTTT.

This clone has just a few counts. This chain links TRBV29-1 with TRBJ1-2; TRBD1 matches at 9 bases. The junction had 11 bases not matched to a gene; V was cut back by 3 bases and J by 6 bases. This CDR3 comprises 15 residues. Germline lookup yields CDR1 SQVTM and CDR2 ANQGSEA. The CDR3 sequence is CSVDSTGTGYNGYTF. In nucleotides, the CDR3 is TGCAGCGTTGATTCAACCGGGACAGGGTATAATGGCTACACCTTC.

The V call is TRBV6-5, the J call TRBJ2-5, with TRBD1 as a possible D gene (6 bases). The CDR3 totals 13 residues. Germline CDR1 is MNHEY and CDR2 is SVGAGI. Trimming shortened V by 7 bases and J by 5 bases, and 14 bases separated the two germline ends. CDR3 sequence reads: CASNLQGRETQYF. Written as DNA, the CDR3 is TGTGCCAGCAACCTACAGGGTCGGGAGACCCAGTACTTC.

This rearrangement joins TRBV27 to TRBJ2-7; a weak D match, TRBD1 (5 bases). Germline V gene data show CDR1 as MNHEY and CDR2 as SMNVEV (reference sequence). CDR3 size: 16 residues. Trimming left V 4 bases short and J 0 bases short, with 16 bases between. The CDR3 protein is CASSSPSPQGSYEQYF. DNA for the CDR3: TGTGCCAGCAGTTCCCCCAGCCCGCAGGGCTCCTACGAGCAGTACTTC.

The chain's CDR3 is CASIDPSARAGNYGYTF. DNA of the CDR3: TGTGCCAGCATAGACCCTTCGGCCAGGGCGGGGAACTATGGCTACACCTTC. The rearrangement links TRBV28 to TRBJ1-2, with a weak D call TRBD1 (5 bases). V lost 7 bases, J lost 2 bases, and 23 bases lay in between. The CDR3 is made up of 17 amino acids. Germline assignment: CDR1 MDHEN and CDR2 SYDVKM.

In DNA, the CDR3 is TGTGCCAGCAGCCAACGACAGGTTGAAGCTTTCTTT. Translating gives CASSQRQVEAFF. The rearrangement uses TRBV28 and TRBJ1-1, with a possible D match to TRBD1 (6 bases). The ends were cut back, 6 bases at V and 7 bases at J, with 12 bases in the middle. Germline-derived CDR1 and CDR2 are MDHEN and SYDVKM. The CDR3 sequence is 12 residues long. Looking up the rest from reference TRBV28 and TRBJ1-1 gives the full variable domain: DVKVTQSSRYLVKRTGEKVFLECVQDMDHENMFWYRQDPGLGLRLIYFSYDVKMKEKGDIPEGYSVSREKKERFSLILESASTNQTSMYLCASSQRQVEAFFGQGTRLTVV.

This CDR3 reads CASSIPSYEQYF. DNA for the CDR3: TGCGCCAGCAGCATCCCTTCCTACGAGCAGTACTTC. The rearrangement joins TRBV5-1 to TRBJ2-7, with D unresolved. The CDR3 is 12 amino acids. Germline CDR1 and CDR2: SGHRS and YFSETQ. V lost 4 bases and J lost 1, with 6 bases in between.

V is TRBV19 and J is TRBJ1-5; unclear D gene. Trimming shortened V by 4 bases and J by 6 bases, and 7 bases separated the two germline ends. CDR1 and CDR2 (germline): LNHDA, SQIVND (reference sequence). This CDR3 spans 12 amino acids. CDR3 nucleotide sequence: TGTGCCAGTAGTACAGGATCTCAGCCCCAGCATTTT. Amino acid sequence: CASSTGSQPQHF.

V gene TRBV15 combines with J gene TRBJ2-2, with TRBD1 identical over 7 bases. This CDR3 region has 15 residues. The V gene end was trimmed by 6 bases and the J gene end by 6 bases; junction bases not matched to a gene: 10. CDR1 LNHNV and CDR2 YYDKDF come from the germline V gene (reference sequence). The DNA for the CDR3 is TGTGCCACCAGGGGACAGACGACGCCGGCCGGGGAGCTGTTTTTT. Translation gives CATRGQTTPAGELFF.

This clone was found once. This chain uses TRBV27 with TRBJ2-5; 9 bases map to TRBD2. Germline V gene data show CDR1 as MNHEY and CDR2 as SMNVEV (reference sequence). The trim removed 5 bases at V and 5 bases at J, leaving 12 bases unmatched. The CDR3 contains 16 residues. This CDR3 reads CASSPSGGTTGETQYF. CDR3 coding DNA: TGTGCCAGCAGTCCCAGCGGGGGGACAACCGGGGAGACCCAGTACTTC.

The DNA for the CDR3 is TGTGCCAGCAGTCGACAGGGAAGGGCCTCTGGGGCCAACGTCCTGACTTTC. Residues: CASSRQGRASGANVLTF. The chain joins TRBV6-6 to TRBJ2-6, with 7 bases matching TRBD1. The CDR3 spans 17 residues. Germline CDR1 is MNHNY and CDR2 is SVGAGI (reference sequence). The junction had 7 bases not matched to a gene; V was cut back by 5 bases and J by 0 bases.

The V gene is TRBV12-3 or TRBV12-4, the J gene TRBJ2-1, with D perhaps TRBD2 (5 bases). The CDR3 runs to 11 residues. The V end was cut by 4 bases, the J end by 15 bases, with 13 bases between. The CDR3 loop is CASSSGYLSFF. The CDR3 nucleotides read TGTGCCAGCAGTTCGGGATACTTGTCGTTCTTC.